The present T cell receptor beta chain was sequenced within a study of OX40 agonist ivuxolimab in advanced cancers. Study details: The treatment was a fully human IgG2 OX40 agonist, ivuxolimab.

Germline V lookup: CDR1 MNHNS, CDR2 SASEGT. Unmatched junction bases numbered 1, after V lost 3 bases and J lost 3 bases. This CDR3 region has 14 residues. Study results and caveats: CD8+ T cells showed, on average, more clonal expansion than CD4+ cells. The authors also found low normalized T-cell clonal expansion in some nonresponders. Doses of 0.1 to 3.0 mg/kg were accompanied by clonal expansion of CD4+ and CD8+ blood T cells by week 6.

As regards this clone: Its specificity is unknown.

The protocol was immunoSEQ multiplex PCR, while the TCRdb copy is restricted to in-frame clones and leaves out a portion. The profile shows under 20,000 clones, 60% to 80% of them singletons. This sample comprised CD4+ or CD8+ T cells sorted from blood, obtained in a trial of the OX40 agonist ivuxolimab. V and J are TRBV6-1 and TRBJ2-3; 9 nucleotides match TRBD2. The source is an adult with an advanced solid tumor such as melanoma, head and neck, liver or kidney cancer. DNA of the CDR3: TGTGCCAGCAGTGATACTAGCGGGACAGATACGCAGTATTTT. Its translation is CASSDTSGTDTQYF.